This passage covers 5 T cell receptor beta chains from one sample sequenced in a study of technical replicates of blood from a handful of donors. The data were produced by immunoSEQ multiplex PCR, yet TCRdb's version contains in-frame clones alone and is incomplete. The sample has about 81,000 clones, around four fifths seen once. The sample comprised PBMCs. Every receptor here comes from a human donor in good health. Some clones in this sample may be carry-over from other donors' samples.

The chain recombines TRBV7-9 with TRBJ1-6; 7 bases align to TRBD1. Unmatched junction bases numbered 3, after V lost 4 bases and J lost 3 bases. The germline V gene has CDR1 SEHNR and CDR2 FQNEAQ (reference sequence). The length of the CDR3 is 15 residues. For the CDR3, the DNA is TGTGCCAGCAGCTCTTGGACAGGCTATAATTCACCCCTCCACTTT. Translation gives CASSSWTGYNSPLHF.

The chain combines TRBV5-1 with TRBJ2-5; a weak D match, TRBD2 (6 bases). Trimming stripped 0 bases from V and 1 base from J, with 10 bases between. CDR1 SGHRS and CDR2 YFSETQ come from the germline V gene. This CDR3 has 15 residues. CDR3 nucleotides: TGCGCCAGCAGCTTGGTGGCGGGGAGCCAAGAGACCCAGTACTTC. Residues: CASSLVAGSQETQYF.

The chain uses TRBV10-3 and TRBJ2-7, with TRBD1 as a possible D gene (5 bases). Trimming shortened V by 3 bases and J by 3 bases, and 6 bases separated the two germline ends. The germline CDR1 and CDR2 sequences are ENHRY and SYGVKD. The CDR3 totals 12 residues. The CDR3 DNA sequence: TGTGCCATCAGTGAAGGACACTACGAGCAGTACTTC. Protein product: CAISEGHYEQYF.

V usage is TRBV30 and J usage is TRBJ1-1; 9 nucleotides align to TRBD1. Germline assignment: CDR1 GTSNPN and CDR2 SVGIG (reference sequence). This CDR3 region has 15 residues. Trimming took 3 bases from V and 4 from J; bases not matched to a gene: 9. The CDR3 loop is CAWREGQGMSTEAFF. For the CDR3, the DNA is TGTGCCTGGAGAGAGGGACAGGGAATGAGCACTGAAGCTTTCTTT.

The rearrangement links TRBV7-3 to TRBJ2-2; the match to TRBD2 covers 10 bases. This CDR3 is built from 14 residues. V gave up 6 bases and J gave up 5 bases; unmatched junction bases: 3. The V gene's germline CDR1 is SGHTA and CDR2 FQGTGA. CDR3 region: CASRIAGGTGELFF. The CDR3 nucleotides read TGTGCCAGCAGGATAGCGGGGGGAACCGGGGAGCTGTTTTTT.